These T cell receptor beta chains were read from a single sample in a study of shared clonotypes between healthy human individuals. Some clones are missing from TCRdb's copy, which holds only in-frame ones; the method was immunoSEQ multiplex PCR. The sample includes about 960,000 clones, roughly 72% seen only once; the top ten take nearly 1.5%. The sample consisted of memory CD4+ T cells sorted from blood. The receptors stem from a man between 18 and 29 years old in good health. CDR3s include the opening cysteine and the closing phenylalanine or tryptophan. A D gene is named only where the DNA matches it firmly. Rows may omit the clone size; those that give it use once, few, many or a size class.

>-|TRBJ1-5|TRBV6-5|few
CASSARGGNQPQHF
TGTGCCAGCAGTGCCAGGGGTGGGAATCAGCCCCAGCATTTT
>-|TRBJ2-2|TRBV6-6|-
CASTGLPRPSVFF
TGTGCCAGCACCGGACTCCCGAGGCCCTCCGTGTTTTTT
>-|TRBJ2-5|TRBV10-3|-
CAISDGIQGETQYF
TGTGCCATCAGTGACGGGATTCAGGGCGAGACCCAGTACTTC
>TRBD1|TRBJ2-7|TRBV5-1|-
CASRLQGKGDEQYF
TGCGCCAGCAGGCTACAGGGGAAGGGGGACGAGCAGTACTTC
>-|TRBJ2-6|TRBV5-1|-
CASSLQSGANVLTF
TGCGCCAGCAGCTTACAATCTGGGGCCAACGTCCTGACTTTC
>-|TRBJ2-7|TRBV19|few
CASSMGTARDEQYF
TGTGCCAGTAGTATGGGGACGGCGCGGGACGAGCAGTACTTC
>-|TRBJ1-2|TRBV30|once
CAWDRRVSGYTF
TGTGCCTGGGACAGACGCGTCAGTGGCTACACCTTC
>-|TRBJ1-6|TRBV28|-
CASTSGPFSPLHF
TGTGCCAGCACCTCCGGACCCTTTTCACCCCTCCACTTT
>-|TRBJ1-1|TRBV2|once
CASNMNTEAFF
TGTGCCAGCAATATGAACACTGAAGCTTTCTTT
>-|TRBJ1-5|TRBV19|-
CASSMSAGQPQHF
TGTGCCAGTAGTATGTCGGCCGGACAGCCCCAGCATTTT
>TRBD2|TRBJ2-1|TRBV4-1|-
CASSQPSGGKNEQFF
TGCGCCAGCAGCCAACCTAGCGGGGGGAAAAATGAGCAGTTCTTC
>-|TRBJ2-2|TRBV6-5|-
CASSFEGFGELFF
TGTGCCAGCAGTTTCGAGGGATTCGGGGAGCTGTTTTTT
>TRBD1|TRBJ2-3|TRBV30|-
CAWSKGQGPDTQYF
TGTGCCTGGAGTAAAGGACAGGGGCCAGATACGCAGTATTTT
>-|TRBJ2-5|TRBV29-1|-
CSALWKETQYF
TGCAGCGCATTATGGAAGGAGACCCAGTACTTC
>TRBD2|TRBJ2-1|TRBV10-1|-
CASSDSSGDNEQFF
TGCGCCAGCAGTGACTCTAGCGGGGACAATGAGCAGTTCTTC
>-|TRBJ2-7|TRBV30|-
CAWSGYGSYEQYF
TGTGCCTGGAGTGGCTACGGCTCCTACGAGCAGTACTTC
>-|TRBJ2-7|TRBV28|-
CASGGGAAYEQYF
TGTGCCAGCGGAGGGGGGGCCGCCTACGAGCAGTACTTC
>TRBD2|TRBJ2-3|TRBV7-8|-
CASSLASLAGNTDTQYF
TGTGCCAGCAGCTTAGCATCGCTAGCGGGGAACACAGATACGCAGTATTTT
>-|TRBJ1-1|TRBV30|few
CAWDSFGGYTEAFF
TGTGCCTGGGATTCCTTCGGGGGTTACACTGAAGCTTTCTTT
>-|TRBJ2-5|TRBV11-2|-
CASSLDQETQYF
TGTGCCAGCAGCTTGGACCAAGAGACCCAGTACTTC
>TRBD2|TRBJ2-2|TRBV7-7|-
CASSATSGRGEELFF
TGTGCTAGCAGCGCGACTAGCGGGAGGGGTGAGGAGCTGTTTTTT
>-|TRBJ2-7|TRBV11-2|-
CASSLEHISYEQYF
TGTGCCAGCAGCTTAGAACATATTTCCTACGAGCAGTACTTC
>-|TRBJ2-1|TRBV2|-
CASTKAAGRYNEQFF
TGTGCCAGCACGAAGGCTGCGGGGCGATACAATGAGCAGTTCTTC
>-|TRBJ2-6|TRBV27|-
CASSLSGTGANVLTF
TGTGCCAGCAGTTTATCAGGGACTGGGGCCAACGTCCTGACTTTC
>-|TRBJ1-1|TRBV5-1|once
CASSLSGQAPEAFF
TGCGCCAGCAGCTTGTCCGGGCAGGCACCTGAAGCTTTCTTT
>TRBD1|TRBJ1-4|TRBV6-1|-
CASSEAAGGASEKLFF
TGTGCCAGCAGTGAAGCAGCAGGGGGCGCAAGTGAAAAACTGTTTTTT
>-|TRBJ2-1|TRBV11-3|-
CASSEGPSYNEQFF
TGTGCCAGTTCGGAGGGCCCTTCCTACAATGAGCAGTTCTTC
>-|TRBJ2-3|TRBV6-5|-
CASTPVGWGYTQYF
TGTGCCAGCACTCCCGTAGGTTGGGGGTATACGCAGTATTTT
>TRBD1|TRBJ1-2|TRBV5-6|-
CASSLGQGHNYGYTF
TGTGCCAGCAGCTTGGGACAGGGCCACAACTATGGCTACACCTTC